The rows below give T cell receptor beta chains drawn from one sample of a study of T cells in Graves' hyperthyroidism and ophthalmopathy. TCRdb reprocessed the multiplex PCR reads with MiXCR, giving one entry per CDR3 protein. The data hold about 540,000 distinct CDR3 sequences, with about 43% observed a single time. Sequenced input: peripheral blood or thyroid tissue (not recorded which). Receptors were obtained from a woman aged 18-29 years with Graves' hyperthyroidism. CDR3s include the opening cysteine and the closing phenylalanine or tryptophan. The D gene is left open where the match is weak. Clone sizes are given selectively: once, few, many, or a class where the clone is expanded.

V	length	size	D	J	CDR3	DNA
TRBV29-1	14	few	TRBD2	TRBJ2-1	CSVEGGRLYNEQFF	TGCAGCGTTGAGGGCGGGAGGCTCTACAATGAGCAGTTCTTC
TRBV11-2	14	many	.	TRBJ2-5	CASSTGPGWETQYF	TGTGCCAGCAGCACTGGGCCGGGATGGGAGACCCAGTACTTC
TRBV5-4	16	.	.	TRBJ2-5	CASSENRLGILKTQYF	TGTGCCAGCAGCGAAAATAGACTAGGCATTTTGAAGACCCAGTACTTC
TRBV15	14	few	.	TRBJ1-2	CATSKAGTIYGYTF	TGTGCCACCAGCAAAGCAGGGACAATTTATGGCTACACCTTC
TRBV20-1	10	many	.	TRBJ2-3	CSATTDTQYF	TGCAGTGCTACTACAGATACGCAGTATTTT
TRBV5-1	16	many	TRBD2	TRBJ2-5	CASSLGLAGLRETQYF	TGCGCCAGCAGCTTAGGCCTAGCGGGATTGAGGGAGACCCAGTACTTC
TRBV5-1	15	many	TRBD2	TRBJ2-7	CASSLDLAGDYEQYF	TGCGCCAGCAGCTTGGACCTAGCGGGAGACTACGAGCAGTACTTC
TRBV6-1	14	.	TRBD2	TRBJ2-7	CASSPSGRRYEQYF	TGTGCCAGCAGTCCTAGCGGGAGGAGATACGAGCAGTACTTC
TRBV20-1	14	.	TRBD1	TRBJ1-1	CSASDRGQNTEAFF	TGCAGTGCTTCGGACAGGGGGCAGAACACTGAAGCTTTCTTT
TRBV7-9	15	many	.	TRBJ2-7	CASSLAAGGTYEQYF	TGTGCCAGCAGCTTAGCAGCGGGCGGAACCTACGAGCAGTACTTC
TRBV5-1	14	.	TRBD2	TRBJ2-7	CASSGGSGAYEQYF	TGCGCCAGCAGCGGCGGGAGTGGGGCCTACGAGCAGTACTTC
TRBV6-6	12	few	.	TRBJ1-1	CASTEGRPEAFF	TGTGCCAGTACCGAAGGACGGCCTGAAGCTTTCTTT
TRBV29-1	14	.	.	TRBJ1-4	CSVVGGGTNEKLFF	TGCAGCGTTGTGGGGGGGGGGACAAATGAAAAACTGTTTTTT
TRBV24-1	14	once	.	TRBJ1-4	CATSDLGTNEKLFF	TGTGCCACCAGTGATTTAGGGACTAATGAAAAACTGTTTTTT
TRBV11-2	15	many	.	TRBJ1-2	CASRISDGISYGYTF	TGTGCCAGCAGGATCTCGGACGGGATATCTTATGGCTACACCTTC
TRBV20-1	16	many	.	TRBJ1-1	CSARDLGGPRGTEAFF	TGCAGTGCTAGAGATCTAGGCGGGCCCCGGGGCACTGAAGCTTTCTTT
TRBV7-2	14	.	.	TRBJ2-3	CASSFGVRTDTQYF	TGTGCCAGCAGCTTTGGGGTTCGCACAGATACGCAGTATTTT
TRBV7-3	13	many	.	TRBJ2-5	CASSSRGTETQYF	TGTGCCAGCAGCTCCAGGGGAACAGAGACCCAGTACTTC
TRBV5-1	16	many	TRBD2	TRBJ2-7	CASSPTGTSHFYEQYF	TGCGCCAGCAGCCCGACGGGGACTAGCCATTTCTACGAGCAGTACTTC
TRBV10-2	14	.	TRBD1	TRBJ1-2	CASSESYRGLGYTF	TGCGCCAGCAGTGAGTCTTACAGGGGGCTTGGCTACACCTTC
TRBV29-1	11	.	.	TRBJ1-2	CSVDRGSGYTF	TGCAGCGTTGACAGGGGCAGTGGCTACACCTTC
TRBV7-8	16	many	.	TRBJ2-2	CASSPRTFGGTGELFF	TGTGCCAGCAGTCCTCGGACCTTTGGAGGGACCGGGGAGCTGTTTTTT
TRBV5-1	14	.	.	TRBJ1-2	CASSWDSGIYGYTF	TGCGCCAGCAGCTGGGACTCGGGGATCTATGGCTACACCTTC
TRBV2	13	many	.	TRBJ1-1	CASLGHLNTEAFF	TGTGCCAGCTTGGGACACCTGAACACTGAAGCTTTCTTT
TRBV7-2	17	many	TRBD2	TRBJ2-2	CASSSRLDGRGTGELFF	TGTGCCAGCAGCTCCCGACTTGACGGGAGGGGCACCGGGGAGCTGTTTTTT
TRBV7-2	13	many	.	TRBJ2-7	CASSLGSYYEQYF	TGTGCCAGCAGCTTAGGCTCCTACTACGAGCAGTACTTC
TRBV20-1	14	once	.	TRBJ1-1	CSASRPQTATEAFF	TGCAGTGCTTCCCGACCCCAGACAGCCACTGAAGCTTTCTTT
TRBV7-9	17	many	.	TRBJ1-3	CASSQRSGESSGNTIYF	TGTGCCAGCAGCCAGCGATCGGGCGAGAGCTCTGGAAACACCATATATTTT
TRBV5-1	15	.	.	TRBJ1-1	CASSKGRTRITEALF	TGCGCCAGCAGCAAAGGTCGGACAAGAATCACTGAAGCTCTCTTT
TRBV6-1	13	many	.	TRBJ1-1	CASIISRRTEAFF	TGTGCCAGCATTATCTCCCGAAGAACTGAAGCTTTCTTT
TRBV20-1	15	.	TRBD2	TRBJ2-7	CSARPGTSGEYEQYF	TGCAGTGCTAGGCCCGGGACTAGCGGGGAGTATGAGCAGTACTTC
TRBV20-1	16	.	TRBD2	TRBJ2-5	CSARGGRGNVGETQYF	TGCAGTGCTAGGGGCGGGAGGGGGAATGTGGGAGAGACCCAGTACTTC
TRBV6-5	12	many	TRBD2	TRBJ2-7	CASRSGAYEQYF	TGTGCCAGCAGGAGCGGGGCCTACGAGCAGTACTTC
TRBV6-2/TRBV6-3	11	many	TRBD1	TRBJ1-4	CASTPGTVVFF	TGTGCCAGCACCCCCGGGACAGTGGTGTTTTTT
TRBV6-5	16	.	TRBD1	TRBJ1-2	CASSLGQGYGNYGYTF	TGTGCCAGCAGTTTGGGACAGGGGTACGGAAACTATGGCTACACCTTC
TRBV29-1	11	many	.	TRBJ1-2	CSARWGAGYTF	TGCAGCGCCAGATGGGGGGCTGGCTACACCTTC
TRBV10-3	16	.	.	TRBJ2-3	CAISGTVRARTDTQYF	TGTGCCATCAGCGGCACGGTGAGGGCCCGGACAGATACGCAGTATTTT
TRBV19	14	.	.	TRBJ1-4	CASDTGSTNEKLFF	TGTGCCAGTGATACAGGATCCACTAATGAAAAACTGTTTTTT
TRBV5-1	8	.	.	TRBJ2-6	CATKVLTF	TGCGCCACCAAAGTCCTGACTTTC
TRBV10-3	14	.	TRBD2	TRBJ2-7	CAISELSGSYEQYF	TGTGCCATCAGTGAACTTAGCGGGAGTTACGAGCAGTACTTC